This is a list of T cell receptor beta chains from one sample in a study of blood T cell repertoires in COVID-19. The repertoire was sequenced with immunoSEQ multiplex PCR; TCRdb's copy has only in-frame clones and lacks some. The sample contains about 230,000 clones, 70% to 90% of which appear only once. Sequenced: PBMCs or T cells enriched from blood (not recorded which). The receptors originated from a man aged 25 to 40 who had recovered from COVID-19. The CDR3 runs from the conserved cysteine through the conserved F or W.

>TRBJ1-2|17|TRBV15
CATSRDPRDRAPYGYTF
>TRBJ2-7|12|TRBV3-1/TRBV3-2
CASSQGGQGVYF
>TRBJ2-7|13|TRBV6-5
CASRTDTSYEQYF
>TRBJ2-7|13|TRBV19
CASSPGQGSEQYF
>TRBJ1-2|13|TRBV18
CASSPPAGNGYTF
>TRBJ1-4|15|TRBV9
CASSVAQGGNEKLFF
>TRBJ1-2|13|TRBV27
CASRGDSNYGYTF
>TRBJ2-7|18|TRBV19
CASSPALTGGSGSYEQYF
>TRBJ1-2|12|TRBV2
CETGTGDYGYTF
>TRBJ2-1|13|TRBV25-1
CASSGQGDNEQFF
>TRBJ2-7|15|TRBV6-5
CASRPTDSSSYEQYF
>TRBJ2-5|12|TRBV3-1/TRBV3-2
CASSRTEETQYF
>TRBJ2-5|13|TRBV28
CANKGQNQETQYF
>TRBJ2-2|15|TRBV6-5
CASSYSGGTTGELFF
>TRBJ2-2|13|TRBV7-9
CASTPTNTGELFF
>TRBJ2-1|16|TRBV4-2
CASSQVRPGGLDEQFF
>TRBJ2-3|14|TRBV7-8
CASSLRQSTDTQYF
>TRBJ2-2|17|TRBV3-1/TRBV3-2
CASSQPRLARFTGELFF
>TRBJ2-2|12|TRBV11-3
CASSQGGGELFF
>TRBJ2-5|12|TRBV25-1
CASSDSIETQYF
>TRBJ1-1|17|TRBV7-6
CASSLVMRGTGYTEAFF
>TRBJ2-3|15|TRBV7-2
CASSPRYDSTDTQYF
>TRBJ1-1|15|TRBV10-3
CAISESRQGGTEAFF
>TRBJ1-4|15|TRBV6-2/TRBV6-3
CASSRPTGATEKLFF
>TRBJ2-7|15|TRBV19
CASSIDRGATYEQYF
>TRBJ2-5|11|TRBV11-2
CASSLLETQYF
>TRBJ2-5|15|TRBV3-1/TRBV3-2
CASSWGRALPNGQYF
>TRBJ1-3|15|TRBV9
CASSGQGKTGNTIYF
>TRBJ1-4|18|TRBV5-4
CASSSGQRPLGTNEKLFF